The sequence of this TCR beta chain was determined in a study of CD8+CD57+ T cells in acquired aplastic anemia. Sequencing involved patients with CD8+CD57+ cell expansion previously shown by flow cytometry. This clonotype has just a few counts. Genomic DNA acted as the template from which TCR beta VDJ combination and CDR3 sequence profiling were carried out. TCRdb itself ran the reads through MiXCR, one entry per CDR3 protein. The sample contains about 180,000 distinct CDR3 sequences, 50% to 65% of which appear only once. The clonotype was recovered from a human donor with aplastic anemia. What was sequenced was sorted CD4+, CD8+, or CD8+CD57+ T cells (not recorded which) from PBMCs.

Here the CDR3 DNA reads TGCAGTGCGGTCGACAGGAACACCGGGGAGCTGTTTTTT. This sequence encodes CSAVDRNTGELFF. The chain employs TRBV20-1 and TRBJ2-2; D may be TRBD1 (5 bases). Germline CDR1 is DFQATT and CDR2 is SNEGSKA (reference sequence). Trimming stripped 6 bases from V and 1 base from J, with 9 bases between. There are 13 residues in the CDR3.